This record concerns one TCR beta chain sequence. Its specificity is unknown. Vbeta (60) and Jbeta (13) primers were used in the PCR. Sequenced by immunoSEQ multiplex PCR; TCRdb stores in-frame clones only, minus some. The sample has about 200,000 clones, approximately 80% seen once; the top ten hold over 12%. Germline V gene lookup returns CDR1 LNHDA and CDR2 SQIVND (reference sequence). V lost 7 bases and J 3 bases, leaving 24 bases between the germline ends. This CDR3 comprises 17 residues. The data are from a study of cytomegalovirus exposure and HLA in healthy donors. Study details: About 85 million unique TCRs from HLA-typed donors were held in an early release of data.

Notes on the study in general: The authors reported that TCR beta sequences could predict HLA-A and HLA-B alleles. These predictions were accurate for most subjects in the first cohort. Analysis was carried out at a later point, and it linked a missense DCLRE1C variant to TCR beta V- and J-gene trimming. The study recorded about 150 TCR beta chains that were cytomegalovirus-associated.

The chain has TRBV19 and TRBJ1-2, with D tentatively TRBD1 (6 bases). Sequences were obtained from PBMCs. This sequence originates from a woman aged 25 to 39 in good health and CMV-seropositive. DNA of the CDR3: TGTGCCAGTAATGCCCCGGGGGGCGTTCGAAAGGACTATGGCTACACCTTC. The encoded protein is CASNAPGGVRKDYGYTF.